The following is a T cell receptor (beta chain) sequence with its context. This sample was included in a study of technical replicates of blood from a few donors. Produced via immunoSEQ multiplex PCR; TCRdb's table is partial and in-frame only. The sample has 65,000 to 95,000 clones, just over 90% seen once; the top ten hold 0.27%. The sequenced material came from T cells isolated from PBMCs. The TCR sequence derives from a human donor in good health.

This CDR3 is CASSTRNTEAFF. The CDR3 bases are TGTGCCAGCAGTACGAGGAACACTGAAGCTTTCTTT. The V call is TRBV27, the J call TRBJ1-1, with no clear D. Trimming took off 5 bases at V and 1 base at J, with 5 bases between the two ends. This CDR3 region has 12 residues. Per germline, CDR1 MNHEY and CDR2 SMNVEV (reference sequence).